This TCR beta chain was retrieved from a study of early T cells in non-severe SARS-CoV-2 infection. Study-wide background: The chains were unpaired, and the sequenced material was bulk RNA from unsorted whole blood.

This clonotype appeared a few times. Its target is not known. V lost 5 bases and J 2 bases, leaving 13 bases between the germline ends. The CDR3 loop spans 14 amino acids. The germline V gene has CDR1 SGHAT and CDR2 FQNNGV. Individual cDNA molecules were tagged with unique molecular identifiers. MiXCR, applied by TCRdb to the 5' RACE reads, yields one record per CDR3 protein. The sample contains about 83,000 distinct CDR3 sequences, 10% to 15% of which appear only once. Whole-study results and caveats: Matches to VDJdb favored anti-spike CD8 responses and missed private and CD4 specificities.

The source of this sequence is an adult who was a healthcare worker with PCR-confirmed SARS-CoV-2 infection or an uninfected control (not recorded which). Sequenced input: whole blood. This rearrangement joins TRBV11-2 to TRBJ2-7; D unclear. The CDR3 nucleotides read TGTGCCAGCAGCGGTTATAATCTTGCCTACGAGCAGTACTTC. Amino acid sequence: CASSGYNLAYEQYF.